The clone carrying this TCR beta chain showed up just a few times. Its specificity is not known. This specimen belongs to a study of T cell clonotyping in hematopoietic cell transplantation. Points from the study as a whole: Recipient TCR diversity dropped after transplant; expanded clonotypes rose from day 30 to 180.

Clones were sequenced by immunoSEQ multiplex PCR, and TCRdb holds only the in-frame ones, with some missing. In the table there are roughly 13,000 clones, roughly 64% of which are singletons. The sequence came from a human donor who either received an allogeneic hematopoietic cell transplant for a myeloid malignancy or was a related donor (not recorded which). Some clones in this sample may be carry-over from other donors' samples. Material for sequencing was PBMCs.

CDR3 nucleotide sequence: TGTGCCAGCAGCTTACAGGATCAGCCCCAGCATTTT. The encoded protein is CASSLQDQPQHF. The chain couples TRBV5-8 to TRBJ1-5, with a weak D call TRBD1 (5 bases). The CDR3 contains 12 residues. CDR1 is SGHTS, CDR2 YDEGEE, per germline. The V end was cut by 2 bases, the J end by 5 bases, with 5 bases between.